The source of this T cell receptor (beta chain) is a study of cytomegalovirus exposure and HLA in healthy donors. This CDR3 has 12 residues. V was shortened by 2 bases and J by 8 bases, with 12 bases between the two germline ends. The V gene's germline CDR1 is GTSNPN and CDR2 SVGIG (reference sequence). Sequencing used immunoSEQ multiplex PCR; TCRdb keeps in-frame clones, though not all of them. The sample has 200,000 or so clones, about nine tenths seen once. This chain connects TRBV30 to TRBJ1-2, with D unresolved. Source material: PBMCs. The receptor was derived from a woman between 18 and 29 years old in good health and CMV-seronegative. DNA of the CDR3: TGTGCCTGGAGTTCCGATAGTTGGGGCTACACCTTC. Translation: CAWSSDSWGYTF. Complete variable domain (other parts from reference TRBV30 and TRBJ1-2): SQTIHQWPATLVQPVGSPLSLECTVEGTSNPNLYWYRQAAGRGLQLLFYSVGIGQISSEVPQNLSASRPQDRQFILSSKKLLLSDSGFYLCAWSSDSWGYTFGSGTRLTVV.